A selection of T cell receptor beta chains follows, all from one sample in a study of control samples from healthy donors and cancer patients. Profiled with immunoSEQ multiplex PCR; TCRdb holds only in-frame clones, not every one. The sample includes approximately 53,000 clones, approximately 89% of them seen just once. Source material: PBMCs. The receptor set was obtained from a man aged 25-40 years with colorectal cancer. CDR3s include the opening cysteine and the closing phenylalanine or tryptophan. Fields, in order: CDR3 length, clone size, D gene, J gene, V gene, CDR3 DNA, CDR3 protein. A D gene is named only where the DNA matches it firmly. Expanded clones get a size class; other rows say once, few or many, or leave the size out.

>15|NA|TRBD1|TRBJ2-2|TRBV24-1
TGTGCCCCGGGGCAGGGGGCCTCGAACACCGGGGAGCTGTTTTTT
CAPGQGASNTGELFF
>14|NA|NA|TRBJ1-6|TRBV5-5
TGTGCCAGCAGCTCTCAGGGAGATAATTCACCCCTCCACTTT
CASSSQGDNSPLHF
>14|NA|NA|TRBJ1-1|TRBV27
TGTGCCAGCAGTACTTCACCTGCGAACACTGAAGCTTTCTTT
CASSTSPANTEAFF
>13|once|NA|TRBJ2-1|TRBV7-9
TGTGCCAGCAGCTTCTCCAGCCGCAATGAGCAGTTCTTC
CASSFSSRNEQFF
>13|few|NA|TRBJ2-1|TRBV7-9
TGTGCCAGCAGCTTTTCTGGGGCTAATGAGCAGTTCTTC
CASSFSGANEQFF
>13|NA|NA|TRBJ1-3|TRBV21-1
TGTGCCAGCAGCAAAGGAGGGGAAAACACCATATATTTT
CASSKGGENTIYF
>15|NA|TRBD1|TRBJ1-1|TRBV7-2
TGTGCCAGCAGCTTACACCCGGGACAGGGAGGGGGAGCTTTCTTT
CASSLHPGQGGGAFF
>13|NA|NA|TRBJ2-1|TRBV2
TGTGCCAGCAGCCCCGGAATTGACAATGAGCAGTTCTTC
CASSPGIDNEQFF
>16|NA|NA|TRBJ1-1|TRBV4-3
TGCGCCAGCAGCCAAGGGGCAACAGTAGGGGCGGCTGAAGCTTTCTTT
CASSQGATVGAAEAFF
>13|once|NA|TRBJ1-5|TRBV6-5
TGTGCCAGCATCGACAGGCGCCATCAGCCCCAGCATTTT
CASIDRRHQPQHF
>13|NA|TRBD2|TRBJ2-4|TRBV12-3/TRBV12-4
TGTGCCAGCAGTTCGGGGGGAAAAAACATTCAGTACTTC
CASSSGGKNIQYF
>13|NA|NA|TRBJ1-5|TRBV6-1
TGTGCCAGCAGTGAAGCCAGGAATCAGCCCCAGCATTTT
CASSEARNQPQHF
>14|NA|NA|TRBJ1-2|TRBV29-1
TGCAGCGTTAGGCATACAGAACCTAACTATGGCTACACCTTC
CSVRHTEPNYGYTF
>17|NA|NA|TRBJ2-7|TRBV11-2
TGTGCCAGCAGCCACGGATACCAACGGGCTAGCTCCTACGAGCAGTACTTC
CASSHGYQRASSYEQYF
>15|NA|TRBD1|TRBJ1-6|TRBV10-3
TGTGCCATCAGTGTTAAAGGGACAGTCAATTCACCCCTCCACTTT
CAISVKGTVNSPLHF
>14|once|NA|TRBJ1-5|TRBV28
TGTGCCAGCAGTCCCCTTTCCGTAAGTCAGCCCCAGCATTTT
CASSPLSVSQPQHF
>17|NA|NA|TRBJ1-1|TRBV5-6
TGTGCCAGCAGCTTGGAGGTGACCGAGGGCATGAACACTGAAGCTTTCTTT
CASSLEVTEGMNTEAFF
>17|NA|NA|TRBJ2-2|TRBV4-1
TGCGCCAGCAGTCGGAAGGGTGGGCTAGATAACACCGGGGAGCTGTTTTTT
CASSRKGGLDNTGELFF
>15|NA|NA|TRBJ2-3|TRBV11-2
TGTGCCAGCAGCCTTAACGTCCAGAGCACAGATACGCAGTATTTT
CASSLNVQSTDTQYF
>13|NA|NA|TRBJ2-3|TRBV7-8
TGTGCCAGCAGCCCGCCGATCGCAGATACGCAGTATTTT
CASSPPIADTQYF
>15|NA|NA|TRBJ1-4|TRBV4-1
TGCGCCGGCAGCCAAGAGAGGGTTTTAGATGAAAAACTGTTTTTT
CAGSQERVLDEKLFF
>15|NA|TRBD2|TRBJ2-5|TRBV5-4
TGTGCCAGCAGCTTGGATCCTAGCGGGGTGGAGACCCAGTACTTC
CASSLDPSGVETQYF
>13|NA|NA|TRBJ1-3|TRBV12-3/TRBV12-4
TGTGCCAGCAGTTTAGGGGGTGGAAACACCATATATTTT
CASSLGGGNTIYF
>14|NA|TRBD1|TRBJ2-1|TRBV9
TGTGCCAGCAGCGTAGTGGGCAGGGGGAATGAGCAGTTCTTC
CASSVVGRGNEQFF
>15|NA|TRBD1|TRBJ1-2|TRBV7-9
TGTGCCAGCAGCTTAAATCACAGGGGGCGCGAGGGCTACACCTTC
CASSLNHRGREGYTF
>13|NA|NA|TRBJ2-5|TRBV19
TGTGCCAGTAGTGCGGGACAGCAAGAGACCCAGTACTTC
CASSAGQQETQYF